This TCR beta chain was obtained from a study of blood T cell repertoires in COVID-19 (dated by TCRdb to about 2020). Regarding the research as a whole: Collaborator samples came from the United States, Italy and Spain and covered acute and convalescent phases of COVID-19. The prospective study material was composed of cDNA or gDNA derived from T cells, B-cell-depleted T cells, or PBMCs. A de-identified subject ID, COVID-19 status, age in years and sex were almost always included in the sample metadata. The dataset comprised deeply sampled blood TCRbeta repertoires from subjects exposed to, actively infected with, or recovered from COVID-19. Samples came from the ongoing ImmuneRACE study (first 160 participants) plus 1,254 subjects from 6 global collaborators. The repertoires were released in a freely available public database intended as a resource for research on the immune response to SARS-CoV-2. Where available, HLA class I and class II types were obtained from metadata supplied by the sample provider rather than from assay-based typing. Study-wide conclusions, independent of this receptor: Clinical and demographic metadata were provided uncurated, with the amount varying by source and participant.

Collaborating institutions collected whole blood in K2EDTA tubes following their own protocols. For TCRbeta analysis, collaborator samples were shipped as frozen whole blood, as isolated PBMCs, or as DNA extracted from either sample type. Inclusive of the bounding cysteine and phenylalanine, the CDR3 is 16 residues long. Only the CDR3 portion is preserved as DNA: 48 bases, with reading frame beginning at the first base. In the germline V gene, CDR1 corresponds to MDHEN and CDR2 to SYDVKM. V is pruned by 5 bases and J by 5 bases, leaving 9 bases of the junction without a gene match. TCRbeta CDR3 regions were amplified from genomic DNA by means of the immunoSEQ Assay, a bias-controlled multiplex PCR. Per the original workflow: Within the assay, amplification of reference gene primers was used to estimate how many nucleated cells each sample contained. To quantify the absolute abundance of each unique TCRbeta CDR3 rearrangement, sequence reads were collapsed and filtered. Productive Simpson clonality was computed per sample as the square root of Simpson's diversity index over productive rearrangements. As stored in TCRdb, this immuneACCESS dataset retains in-frame rearrangements with V and J assigned. A fraction of the clones does not appear; measured against another copy, unresolved V genes explain less than half of the discrepancy, and the remainder lacks a known reason. V, J and clone size were drawn from that table, and D and trimming were deduced from the DNA. Here the sample has roughly 230,000 clones; around 83% occur a single time. Of the sample, 8.5% to 10% falls within the top ten clones.

As concerns this clone: The specificity of this receptor is unknown. No clone much larger than this one lies a single base away; base qualities are absent.

Material for sequencing was peripheral blood. The chain was built from TRBV28 and TRBJ1-1, and 12 bases in between align with TRBD1. The clonotype originates from a man aged 40-49 years with active or convalescent COVID-19. Here the CDR3 is given as CASSLSGTGGRTEAFF. The DNA is as follows: TGTGCCAGCAGTCTATCAGGGACAGGGGGCAGGACTGAAGCTTTCTTT.